These 19 T cell receptor beta chains were all obtained from the same sample, sequenced in a study of CD8 T cells in ankylosing spondylitis. No antigen has been assigned to these receptors. TCRdb used MiXCR to reprocess the 5' RACE reads, holding one entry per CDR3 protein. The repertoire holds about 210,000 distinct CDR3 sequences, with around 6.6% as singletons. Whole-study results and caveats: One TCR beta motif, made up of under ten highly homologous variants, appeared characteristic of ankylosing spondylitis blood.

The specimen was blood, either unsorted or a sorted T cell fraction (not recorded which). These receptors were obtained from a male donor with ankylosing spondylitis.

This clonotype was found many times. V gene TRBV6-5 combines with J gene TRBJ2-1; TRBD2 aligns across 8 bases. Losses at the gene ends were 0 bases for V and 7 bases for J; bases not matched to a gene: 2. Looked up from germline, CDR1 is MNHEY and CDR2 is SVGAGI. The CDR3 spans 14 residues. CDR3 sequence reads: CASSYSSGINEQFF. The DNA for the CDR3 is TGTGCCAGCAGTTACTCTAGCGGGATAAATGAGCAGTTCTTC.

The table lists this clonotype with many counts. The chain combines TRBV6-2 or TRBV6-3 with TRBJ1-1; perhaps TRBD1 as D (6 bases). Germline loops: CDR1 MNHEY, CDR2 SVGEGT. V was shortened by 0 bases and J by 1 base, with 15 bases between the two germline ends. The CDR3 is made up of 17 amino acids. The CDR3 bases are TGTGCCAGCAGTTACTCTAAGGAAGGGGGTGAGAACACTGAAGCTTTCTTT. It encodes CASSYSKEGGENTEAFF.

At least ten counts were recorded for this clonotype. The rearrangement joins TRBV29-1 to TRBJ2-7, with TRBD1 identical over 9 bases. Germline V gene sequence: CDR1 SQVTM, CDR2 ANQGSEA. V lost 2 bases to trimming and J lost 3 bases; unmatched junction nucleotides: 8. The CDR3 runs to 15 residues. CDR3: CSVELRDRDDYEQYF. CDR3 coding DNA: TGCAGCGTTGAACTCCGGGACAGGGACGACTACGAGCAGTACTTC.

Many counts were recorded for this clonotype. V is TRBV5-1 and J is TRBJ1-1; TRBD1 might be the D (5 bases). This CDR3 is 13 amino acids long. V lost 6 bases, J lost 3 bases, and 12 bases lay in between. Germline loops: CDR1 SGHRS, CDR2 YFSETQ. In nucleotides, the CDR3 is TGCGCCAGCACAGGGAAAGGGTACACTGAAGCTTTCTTT. This gives the protein CASTGKGYTEAFF.

This clonotype was detected many times. V and J are TRBV4-3 and TRBJ1-6; TRBD1 matches at 8 bases. V shed 4 bases, J shed 9 bases, and the junction held 11 bases outside the gene matches. There are 16 residues in the CDR3. Per germline, CDR1 LGHNA and CDR2 YSLEER. The CDR3 is CASSLSTGGEGSPLHF. The CDR3 nucleotides read TGCGCCAGCAGCCTTTCCACAGGGGGTGAAGGTTCACCCCTCCACTTT.

This clonotype came up many times. The J gene is TRBJ2-3, the V gene TRBV27, with 9 bases fitting TRBD2. Germline V gene sequence: CDR1 MNHEY, CDR2 SMNVEV (reference sequence). This CDR3 contains 13 residues. With 0 bases clipped from V and 8 bases from J, the junction kept 0 bases outside the gene matches. CDR3 DNA sequence: TGTGCCAGCAGTTTATCAGCGGGGGGTACGCAGTATTTT. It codes for CASSLSAGGTQYF.

The chain recombines TRBV4-2 with TRBJ1-6, with no clear D. Germline V gene sequence: CDR1 LGHNA, CDR2 YNFKEQ. V dropped 3 bases and J dropped 2 bases, with 14 bases sitting between them. The length of the CDR3 is 17 residues. The CDR3 region has the DNA TGTGCCAGCAGCCAGGGTAACTGGGCGGCCTATAATTCACCCCTCCACTTT. This codes for CASSQGNWAAYNSPLHF.

In its sample, this clonotype was seen a few times. The rearrangement uses TRBV6-1 and TRBJ2-7; D is possibly TRBD1 (6 bases). CDR3 length equals 14 residues. Germline loops: CDR1 MNHNS, CDR2 SASEGT. The ends were cut back, 7 bases at V and 0 bases at J, with 13 bases in the middle. CDR3 in amino acids: CASTWTASSYEQYF. CDR3 nucleotides: TGTGCCAGCACCTGGACAGCCAGCTCCTACGAGCAGTACTTC.

The genes are TRBV27 and TRBJ2-7, with 7 nucleotides matching TRBD2. The germline gives CDR1 MNHEY, CDR2 SMNVEV (reference sequence). CDR3 length equals 15 residues. J was trimmed by 5 bases and V by 2 bases; bases with no gene match: 9. This CDR3 is CASSLGAGVKNEQYF. The CDR3 bases are TGTGCCAGCAGTTTAGGGGCGGGAGTTAAGAACGAGCAGTACTTC.

This clonotype was seen repeatedly, ten times or more. This rearrangement joins TRBV5-1 to TRBJ2-7; D might be TRBD1 or TRBD2, each matching 5 bases. V shed 0 bases and J shed 4 bases, with 11 bases lying between them. The CDR3 has 14 residues. From germline, CDR1 is SGHRS and CDR2 YFSETQ. CDR3 bases: TGCGCCAGCAGCTTGGATGGGGGTCATTACGAGCAGTACTTC. Translating gives CASSLDGGHYEQYF.

V usage is TRBV6-5 and J usage is TRBJ2-6, with TRBD1 matching 11 bases. Unmatched junction bases numbered 6, after V lost 4 bases and J lost 4 bases. Germline CDR1 and CDR2: MNHEY and SVGAGI. This CDR3 has 17 amino acids. CDR3 DNA sequence: TGTGCCAGCAGTTGGGACAGGGGGGGAAGAGGGGCCAACGTCCTGACTTTC. Translated: CASSWDRGGRGANVLTF.

This clonotype occurred many times. The V and J genes are TRBV6-2 or TRBV6-3 and TRBJ1-1; TRBD1 is a possible D gene (6 bases). Between the trimmed V and J ends, which lost 0 bases and 6 bases, there was a span of 11 bases. Per the germline V gene, CDR1 is MNHEY and CDR2 is SVGEGT. The CDR3 totals 14 residues. The CDR3, as DNA: TGTGCCAGCAGTTACTCAGGGGGGAAGGCTGAAGCTTTCTTT. Protein: CASSYSGGKAEAFF.

Many counts were recorded for this clonotype. This chain joins TRBV20-1 and TRBJ2-5; no reliable D call. V dropped 0 bases and J dropped 5 bases, with 13 bases sitting between them. The CDR3 contains 14 residues. Germline lookup yields CDR1 DFQATT and CDR2 SNEGSKA (reference sequence). CDR3 region: CSARERPLEETQYF. The CDR3, as DNA: TGCAGTGCTAGAGAGCGGCCCTTAGAGGAGACCCAGTACTTC.

The chain uses TRBV19 and TRBJ2-7; 10 nucleotides match TRBD1. CDR1 is LNHDA, CDR2 SQIVND, per germline (reference sequence). The trim removed 7 bases at V and 1 base at J, leaving 4 bases unmatched. The CDR3 runs 14 residues. Here the CDR3 DNA reads TGTGCCAGTAACCCGGGACAGGGGTCCTACGAGCAGTACTTC. It yields the protein CASNPGQGSYEQYF.

This clonotype was counted many times. The gene calls are TRBV7-2 and TRBJ1-5; 9 bases fit TRBD1. The germline V gene has CDR1 SGHTA and CDR2 FQGNSA. The CDR3 length is 17 residues. V trimming: 5 bases; J trimming: 4 bases; junction bases outside the gene matches: 12. The CDR3 DNA sequence: TGTGCCAGCAGCCTACTGGGAGGACAGGGGTATAATCAGCCCCAGCATTTT. Its translation is CASSLLGGQGYNQPQHF. The full variable domain, rest sourced from reference TRBV7-2 and TRBJ1-5, is GAGVSQSPSNKVTEKGKDVELRCDPISGHTALYWYRQSLGQGLEFLIYFQGNSAPDKSGLPSDRFSAERTGGSVSTLTIQRTQQEDSAVYLCASSLLGGQGYNQPQHFGDGTRLSIL.

This clonotype was picked up many times. The chain is built from TRBV30 and TRBJ2-1; TRBD2 matches at 11 bases. Unmatched junction bases numbered 8, after V lost 0 bases and J lost 1 base. The germline V gene has CDR1 GTSNPN and CDR2 SVGIG (reference sequence). The CDR3 has 18 residues. The CDR3 coding sequence is TGTGCCTGGAGTGTTCGGCTAGCGGGGGGCCCTTCCTACAATGAGCAGTTCTTC. It yields the protein CAWSVRLAGGPSYNEQFF.

This clonotype has a handful of counts. The chain joins TRBV14 to TRBJ2-7, with D maybe TRBD2 (7 bases). Germline V CDR1 and CDR2: SGHDN, FVKESK. CDR3 length: 15 amino acids. The V end lost 0 bases, the J end lost 1 base, and 10 bases lay between the germline ends. The CDR3 protein is CASSQDGGRSYEQYF. The CDR3, as DNA: TGTGCCAGCAGCCAAGACGGGGGGCGGTCCTACGAGCAGTACTTC. Looking up the rest from reference TRBV14 and TRBJ2-7 gives the full variable domain: EAGVTQFPSHSVIEKGQTVTLRCDPISGHDNLYWYRRVMGKEIKFLLHFVKESKQDESGMPNNRFLAERTGGTYSTLKVQPAELEDSGVYFCASSQDGGRSYEQYFGPGTRLTVT.

Points on this clonotype: A read error may explain this, as a much larger clone is one base away. V gene TRBV7-9 combines with J gene TRBJ2-5, with a possible D match to TRBD1 (5 bases). The CDR3 runs to 16 residues. Per germline, CDR1 SEHNR and CDR2 FQNEAQ (reference sequence). The CDR3 bases are TGTGCCAGCAGCATAATCTCGATAGGCGGACAAGAGACCCAGTGCTTC. Translating it yields CASSIISIGGQETQCF.

In this sample, this clonotype turned up many times. J is TRBJ1-4 and V is TRBV12-3 or TRBV12-4; D is ambiguous. There are 12 residues in the CDR3. Trimming cost V 3 bases and J 10 bases, with 9 bases left between them. The CDR3 loop is CASSFEFGKLFF. In nucleotides, the CDR3 is TGTGCCAGCAGTTTCGAGTTTGGAAAACTGTTTTTT.